This T cell receptor beta chain was identified during a study of response to subunit inactivated influenza vaccine. CDR1 and CDR2 (germline): SGHRS, YFSETQ. There are 15 residues in the CDR3. The ends were cut back, 2 bases at V and 3 bases at J, with 14 bases in the middle. In this sample, this clonotype turned up a few times. Its cognate antigen is unknown. MiXCR, applied by TCRdb to the RT-PCR reads, yields one record per CDR3 protein. The sample has a few hundred thousand distinct CDR3 sequences, about 20% seen once. Study-level findings and limits: Every seasonal influenza vaccination brings in few new T cells, the authors suggested.

This chain uses TRBV5-1 with TRBJ1-2, with D hard to call. The clonotype originates from a man between 50 and 69 years old who received an inactivated influenza vaccine. Sequencing was performed on PBMCs from blood, taken 21 months after vaccination. Written as DNA, the CDR3 is TGCGCCAGCAGCTTTTCTCCCGCGGTGGACTATGGCTACACCTTC. Encoded protein: CASSFSPAVDYGYTF.